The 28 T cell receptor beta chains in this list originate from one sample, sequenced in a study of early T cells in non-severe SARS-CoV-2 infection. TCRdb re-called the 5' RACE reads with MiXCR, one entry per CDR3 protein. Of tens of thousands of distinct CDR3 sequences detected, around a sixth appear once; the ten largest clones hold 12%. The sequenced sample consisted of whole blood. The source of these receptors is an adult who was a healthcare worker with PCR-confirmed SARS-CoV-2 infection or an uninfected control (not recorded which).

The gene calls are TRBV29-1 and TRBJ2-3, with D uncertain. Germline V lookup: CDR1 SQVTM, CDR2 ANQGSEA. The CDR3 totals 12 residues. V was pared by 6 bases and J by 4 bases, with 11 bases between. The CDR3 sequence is CSVPEAPDTQYF. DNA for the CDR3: TGCAGCGTCCCCGAGGCCCCAGATACGCAGTATTTT.

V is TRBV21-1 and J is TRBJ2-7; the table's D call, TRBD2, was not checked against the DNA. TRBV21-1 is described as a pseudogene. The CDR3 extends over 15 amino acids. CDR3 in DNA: TGTGCCAGCAGCAAAGGGCGAGCGGGAGTTGGCGAGCAGTACTTC. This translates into CASSKGRAGVGEQYF.

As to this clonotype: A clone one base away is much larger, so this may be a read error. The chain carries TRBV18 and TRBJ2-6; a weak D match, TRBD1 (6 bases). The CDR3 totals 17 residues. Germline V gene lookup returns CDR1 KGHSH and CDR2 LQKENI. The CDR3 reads CASSLLDRGSGPNVLTF. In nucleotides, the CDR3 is TGTGCCAGCTCACTACTGGACAGAGGCTCTGGGCCCAACGTCCTGACTTTC.

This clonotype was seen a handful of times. CDR3 loop: CASTPWGYQETQYF. The CDR3 DNA reads TGCGCCAGCACACCCTGGGGGTACCAAGAGACCCAGTACTTC. The gene calls are TRBV23-1 and TRBJ2-5, with D perhaps assigned TRBD1 or TRBD2 (5 bases each). TRBV23-1 is an ORF; its function is uncertain. The V end was cut by 7 bases, the J end by 0 bases, with 12 bases between. The CDR3 sequence is 14 residues long.

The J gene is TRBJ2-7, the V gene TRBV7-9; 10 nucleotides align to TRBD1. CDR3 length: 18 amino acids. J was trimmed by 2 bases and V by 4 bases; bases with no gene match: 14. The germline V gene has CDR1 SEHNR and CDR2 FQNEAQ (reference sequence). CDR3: CASSSITPGQGPTYEQYF. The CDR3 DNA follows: TGTGCCAGCAGCTCCATAACTCCGGGACAGGGGCCCACCTACGAGCAGTACTTC.

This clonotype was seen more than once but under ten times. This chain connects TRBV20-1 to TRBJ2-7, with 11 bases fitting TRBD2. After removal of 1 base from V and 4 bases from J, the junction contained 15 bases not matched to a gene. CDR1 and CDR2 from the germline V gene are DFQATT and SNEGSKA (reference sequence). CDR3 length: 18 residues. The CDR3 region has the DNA TGCAGTGCTAGAGTTACGGGACGGGGGACTAGCGGAGGGTACGAGCAGTACTTC. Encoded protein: CSARVTGRGTSGGYEQYF.

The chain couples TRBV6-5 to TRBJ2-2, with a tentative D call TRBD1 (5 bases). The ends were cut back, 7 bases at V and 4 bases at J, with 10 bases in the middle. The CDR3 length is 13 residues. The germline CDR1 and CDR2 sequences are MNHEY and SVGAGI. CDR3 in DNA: TGTGCCAGCACGAAGACAGCCACCGGGGAGCTGTTTTTT. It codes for CASTKTATGELFF.

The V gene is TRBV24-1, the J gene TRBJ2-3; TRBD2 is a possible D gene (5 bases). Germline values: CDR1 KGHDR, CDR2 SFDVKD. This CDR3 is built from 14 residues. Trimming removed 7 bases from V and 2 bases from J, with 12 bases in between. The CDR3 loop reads CATSGLASTDTQYF. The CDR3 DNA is TGTGCCACCAGCGGGCTAGCTTCCACAGATACGCAGTATTTT.

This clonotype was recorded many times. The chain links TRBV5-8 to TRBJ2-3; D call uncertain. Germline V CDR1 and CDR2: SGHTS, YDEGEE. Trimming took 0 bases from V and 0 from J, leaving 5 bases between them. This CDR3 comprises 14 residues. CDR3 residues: CASSLAPSTDTQYF. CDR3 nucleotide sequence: TGTGCCAGCAGCTTGGCTCCTAGCACAGATACGCAGTATTTT.

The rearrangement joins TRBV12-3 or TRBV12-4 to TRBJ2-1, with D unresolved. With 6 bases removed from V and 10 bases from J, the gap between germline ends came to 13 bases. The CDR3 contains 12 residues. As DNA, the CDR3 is TGTGCCAGCAGGCTTCTCGACTCCGAGCAGTTCTTC. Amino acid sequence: CASRLLDSEQFF.

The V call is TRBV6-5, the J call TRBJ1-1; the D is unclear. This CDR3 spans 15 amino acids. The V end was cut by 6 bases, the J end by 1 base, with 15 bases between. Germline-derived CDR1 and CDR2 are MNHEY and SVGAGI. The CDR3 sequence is CASRLTEGANTEAFF. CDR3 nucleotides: TGTGCCAGCAGGCTCACGGAGGGCGCGAACACTGAAGCTTTCTTT.

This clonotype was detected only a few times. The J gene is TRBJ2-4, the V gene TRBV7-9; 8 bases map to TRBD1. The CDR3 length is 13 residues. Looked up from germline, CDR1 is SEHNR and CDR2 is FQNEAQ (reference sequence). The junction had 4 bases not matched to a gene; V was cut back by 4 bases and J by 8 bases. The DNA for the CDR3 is TGTGCCAGCAGCTATGGACAGGGAGACATTCAGTACTTC. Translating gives CASSYGQGDIQYF.

This chain's CDR3 is CASSVDPLNTGELFF. The DNA for the CDR3 is TGTGCCAGCAGCGTAGATCCCCTGAACACCGGGGAGCTGTTTTTT. The chain joins TRBV9 to TRBJ2-2; D not resolved. The CDR3 totals 15 residues. V was trimmed by 0 bases and J by 1 base, leaving 7 bases between them. Per the germline V gene, CDR1 is SGDLS and CDR2 is YYNGEE. Full variable domain (missing parts from reference TRBV9 and TRBJ2-2): DSGVTQTPKHLITATGQRVTLRCSPRSGDLSVYWYQQSLDQGLQFLIQYYNGEERAKGNILERFSAQQFPDLHSELNLSSLELGDSALYFCASSVDPLNTGELFFGEGSRLTVL.

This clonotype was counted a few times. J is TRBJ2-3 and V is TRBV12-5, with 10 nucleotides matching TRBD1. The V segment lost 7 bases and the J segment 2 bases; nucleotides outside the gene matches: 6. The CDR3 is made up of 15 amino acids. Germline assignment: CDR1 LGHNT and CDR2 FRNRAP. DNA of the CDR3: TGTGCTAGTGCCGGGACAGGGGACTACACAGATACGCAGTATTTT. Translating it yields CASAGTGDYTDTQYF. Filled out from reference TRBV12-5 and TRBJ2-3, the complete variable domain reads DARVTQTPRHKVTEMGQEVTMRCQPILGHNTVFWYRQTMMQGLELLAYFRNRAPLDDSGMPKDRFSAEMPDATLATLKIQPSEPRDSAVYFCASAGTGDYTDTQYFGPGTRLTVL.

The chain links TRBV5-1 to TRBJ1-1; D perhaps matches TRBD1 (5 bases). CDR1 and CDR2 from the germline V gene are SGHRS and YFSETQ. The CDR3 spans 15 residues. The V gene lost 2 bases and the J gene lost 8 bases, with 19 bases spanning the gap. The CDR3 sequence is CASSFTGRSSDEAFF. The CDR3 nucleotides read TGCGCCAGCAGCTTTACAGGACGAAGCTCAGACGAAGCTTTCTTT. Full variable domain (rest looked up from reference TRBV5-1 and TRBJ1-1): KAGVTQTPRYLIKTRGQQVTLSCSPISGHRSVSWYQQTPGQGLQFLFEYFSETQRNKGNFPGRFSGRQFSNSRSEMNVSTLELGDSALYLCASSFTGRSSDEAFFGQGTRLTVV.

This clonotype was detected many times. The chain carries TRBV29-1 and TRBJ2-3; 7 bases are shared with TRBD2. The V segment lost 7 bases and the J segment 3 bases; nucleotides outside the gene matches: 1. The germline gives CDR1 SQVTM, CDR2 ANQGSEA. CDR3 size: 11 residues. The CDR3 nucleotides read TGCAGCGGGGGGGGAACAGATACGCAGTATTTT. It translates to CSGGGTDTQYF.

CDR3 bases: TGTGCCAGCTCACCGGCGGCCGGGGAGCTGTTTTTT. Its protein product is CASSPAAGELFF. The chain recombines TRBV18 with TRBJ2-2; D ambiguous. From germline, CDR1 is KGHSH and CDR2 LQKENI. The CDR3 loop spans 12 amino acids. V gave up 3 bases and J gave up 6 bases, with 5 bases separating them.

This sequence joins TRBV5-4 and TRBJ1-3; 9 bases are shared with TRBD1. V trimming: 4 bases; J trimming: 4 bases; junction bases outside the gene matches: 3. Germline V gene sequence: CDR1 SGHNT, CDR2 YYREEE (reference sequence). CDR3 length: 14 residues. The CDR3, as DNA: TGTGCCAGCAGCCAACAGGGGGCAGGAAACACCATATATTTT. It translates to CASSQQGAGNTIYF.

DNA for the CDR3: TGCGCCAGCAGGCTAGCTAGCACAGATACGCAGTATTTT. Its translation is CASRLASTDTQYF. The chain is built from TRBV5-1 and TRBJ2-3; tentatively, D is TRBD2 (5 bases). The germline CDR1 and CDR2 sequences are SGHRS and YFSETQ. Trimming shortened V by 5 bases and J by 0 bases, and 7 bases separated the two germline ends. The CDR3 sequence is 13 residues long.

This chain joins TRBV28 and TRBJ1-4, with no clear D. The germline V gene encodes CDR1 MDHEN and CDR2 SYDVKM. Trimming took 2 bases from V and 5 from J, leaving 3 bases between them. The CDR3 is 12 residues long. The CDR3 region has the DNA TGTGCCAGCAGTTTAGGGAATGAAAAACTGTTTTTT. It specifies CASSLGNEKLFF.

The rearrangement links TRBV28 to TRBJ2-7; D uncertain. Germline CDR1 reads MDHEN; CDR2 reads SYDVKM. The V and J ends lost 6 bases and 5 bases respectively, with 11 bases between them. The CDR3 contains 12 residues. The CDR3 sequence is CASRQKGHEQYF. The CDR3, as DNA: TGTGCCAGCAGACAAAAGGGTCACGAGCAGTACTTC.

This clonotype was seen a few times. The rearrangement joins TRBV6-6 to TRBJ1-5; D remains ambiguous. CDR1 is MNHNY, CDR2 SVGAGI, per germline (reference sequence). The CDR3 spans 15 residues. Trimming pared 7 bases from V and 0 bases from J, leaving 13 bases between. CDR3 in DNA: TGTGCCAGCACCAAAGGGCAGGATAGCAATCAGCCCCAGCATTTT. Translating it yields CASTKGQDSNQPQHF.

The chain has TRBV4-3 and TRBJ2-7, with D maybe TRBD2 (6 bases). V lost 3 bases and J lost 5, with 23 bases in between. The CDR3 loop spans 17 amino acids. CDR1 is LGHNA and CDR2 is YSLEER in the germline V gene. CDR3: CASSQGPPNSGSDEQYF. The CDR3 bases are TGCGCCAGCAGCCAGGGGCCGCCCAATAGCGGTAGCGACGAGCAGTACTTC.

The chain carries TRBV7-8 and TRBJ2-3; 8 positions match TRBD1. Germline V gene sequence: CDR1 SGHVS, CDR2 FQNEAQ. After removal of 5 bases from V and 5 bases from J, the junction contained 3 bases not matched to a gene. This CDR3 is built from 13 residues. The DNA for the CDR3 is TGTGCCAGCAGCGTGACAGGGGAAGATACGCAGTATTTT. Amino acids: CASSVTGEDTQYF.

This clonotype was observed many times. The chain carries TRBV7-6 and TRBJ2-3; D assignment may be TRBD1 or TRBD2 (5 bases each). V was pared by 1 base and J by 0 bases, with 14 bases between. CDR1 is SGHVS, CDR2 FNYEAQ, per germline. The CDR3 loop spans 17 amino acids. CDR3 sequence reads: CASSLVPGPSSTDTQYF. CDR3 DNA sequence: TGTGCCAGCAGCTTAGTTCCGGGGCCGAGCAGCACAGATACGCAGTATTTT. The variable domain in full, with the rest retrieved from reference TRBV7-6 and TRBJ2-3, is GAGVSQSPRYKVTKRGQDVALRCDPISGHVSLYWYRQALGQGPEFLTYFNYEAQQDKSGLPNDRFSAERPEGSISTLTIQRTEQRDSAMYRCASSLVPGPSSTDTQYFGPGTRLTVL.

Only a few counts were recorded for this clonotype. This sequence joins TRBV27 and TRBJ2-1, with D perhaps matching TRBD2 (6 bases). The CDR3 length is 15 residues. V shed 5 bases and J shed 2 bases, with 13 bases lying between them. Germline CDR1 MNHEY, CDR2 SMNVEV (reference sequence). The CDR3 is CASSPTAGPYNEQFF. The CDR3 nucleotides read TGTGCCAGCAGTCCCACTGCGGGACCCTACAATGAGCAGTTCTTC.

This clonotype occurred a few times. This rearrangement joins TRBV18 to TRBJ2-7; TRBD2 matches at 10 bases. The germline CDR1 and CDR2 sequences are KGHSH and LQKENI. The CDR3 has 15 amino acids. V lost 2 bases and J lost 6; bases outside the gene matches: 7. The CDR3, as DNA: TGTGCCAGCTCACCAGCGTCTAGCGGGGGTCTCGAGCAGTACTTC. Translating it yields CASSPASSGGLEQYF. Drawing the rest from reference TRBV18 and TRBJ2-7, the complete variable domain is NAGVMQNPRHLVRRRGQEARLRCSPMKGHSHVYWYRQLPEEGLKFMVYLQKENIIDESGMPKERFSAEFPKEGPSILRIQQVVRGDSAAYFCASSPASSGGLEQYFGPGTRLTVT.

CDR3 residues: CATSTPETGGSVQYF. CDR3 nucleotide sequence: TGTGCCACCAGCACCCCCGAGACAGGGGGGTCCGTTCAGTACTTC. V gene TRBV15 combines with J gene TRBJ2-7; 9 bases fit TRBD1. This CDR3 spans 15 amino acids. CDR1 is LNHNV and CDR2 is YYDKDF in the germline V gene (reference sequence). V was pared by 4 bases and J by 10 bases, with 14 bases of the junction left unmatched.